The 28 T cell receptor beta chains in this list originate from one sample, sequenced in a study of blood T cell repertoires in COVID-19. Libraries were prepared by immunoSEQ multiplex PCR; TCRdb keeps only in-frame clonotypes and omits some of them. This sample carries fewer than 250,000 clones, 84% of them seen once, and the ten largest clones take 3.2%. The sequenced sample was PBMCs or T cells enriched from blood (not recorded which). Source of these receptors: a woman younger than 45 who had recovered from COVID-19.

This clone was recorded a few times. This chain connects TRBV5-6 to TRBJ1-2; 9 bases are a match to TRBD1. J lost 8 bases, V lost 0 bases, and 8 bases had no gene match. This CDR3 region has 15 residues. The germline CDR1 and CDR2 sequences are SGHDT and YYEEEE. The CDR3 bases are TGTGCCAGCAGCTTGGACAGGGGGCAGACGGAAGGCTACACCTTC. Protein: CASSLDRGQTEGYTF.

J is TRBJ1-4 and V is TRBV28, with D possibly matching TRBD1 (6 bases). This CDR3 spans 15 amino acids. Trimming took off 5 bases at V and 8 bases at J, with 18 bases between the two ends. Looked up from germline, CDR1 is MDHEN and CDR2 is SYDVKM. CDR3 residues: CASSPPQGNREKLFF. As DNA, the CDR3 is TGTGCCAGCAGTCCTCCACAGGGAAATAGGGAAAAACTGTTTTTT.

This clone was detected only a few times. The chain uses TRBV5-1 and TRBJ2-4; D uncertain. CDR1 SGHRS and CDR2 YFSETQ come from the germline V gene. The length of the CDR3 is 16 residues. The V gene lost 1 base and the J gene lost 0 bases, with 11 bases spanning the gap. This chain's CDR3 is CASSLFESVAKNIQYF. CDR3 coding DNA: TGCGCCAGCAGCTTGTTCGAGTCCGTAGCCAAAAACATTCAGTACTTC.

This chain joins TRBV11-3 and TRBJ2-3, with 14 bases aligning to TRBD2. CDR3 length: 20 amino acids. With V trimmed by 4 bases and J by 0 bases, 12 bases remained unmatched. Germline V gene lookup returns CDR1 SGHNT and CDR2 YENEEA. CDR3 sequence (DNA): TGTGCCAGCAGCTCCCCGGGCCGGACTAGCGGGAGGACTAGCACAGATACGCAGTATTTT. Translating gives CASSSPGRTSGRTSTDTQYF.

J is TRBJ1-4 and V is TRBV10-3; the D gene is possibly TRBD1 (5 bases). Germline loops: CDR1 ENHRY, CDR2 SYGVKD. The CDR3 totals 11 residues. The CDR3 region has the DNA TGTGCTTCTCAAGGGGATGAAAAACTGTTTTTT. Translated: CASQGDEKLFF.

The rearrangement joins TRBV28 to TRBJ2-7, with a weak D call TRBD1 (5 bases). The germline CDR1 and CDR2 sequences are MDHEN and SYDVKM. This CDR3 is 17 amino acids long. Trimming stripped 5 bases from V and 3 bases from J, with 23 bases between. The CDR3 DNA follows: TGTGCCAGCAGTCTTTCCCGTTTAAGACAGCCCCACTACGAGCAGTACTTC. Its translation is CASSLSRLRQPHYEQYF.

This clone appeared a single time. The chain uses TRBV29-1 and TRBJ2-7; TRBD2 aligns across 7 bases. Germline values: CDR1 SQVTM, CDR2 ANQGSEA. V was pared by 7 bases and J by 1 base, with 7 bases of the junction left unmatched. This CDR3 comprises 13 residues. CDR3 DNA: TGCAGCGGCTTACTAGCGAGATCCTACGAGCAGTACTTC. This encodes CSGLLARSYEQYF.

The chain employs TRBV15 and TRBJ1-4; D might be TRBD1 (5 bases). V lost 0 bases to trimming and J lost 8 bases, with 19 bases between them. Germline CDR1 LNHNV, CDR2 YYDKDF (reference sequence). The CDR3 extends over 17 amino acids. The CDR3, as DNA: TGTGCCACCAGCAGAGATCTCGTGGACACGGTTGCGGAAAAACTGTTTTTT. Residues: CATSRDLVDTVAEKLFF.

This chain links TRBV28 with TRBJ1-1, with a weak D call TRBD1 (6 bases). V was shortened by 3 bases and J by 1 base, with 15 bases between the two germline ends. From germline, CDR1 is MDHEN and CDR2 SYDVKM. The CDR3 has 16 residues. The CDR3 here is CASSFNRVLGNTEAFF. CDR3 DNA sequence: TGTGCCAGCAGTTTCAACAGGGTCTTGGGGAACACTGAAGCTTTCTTT.

The CDR3 DNA is TGCGCCAGCAGCCCCCCGGGACTAGCGGGAGGGCTCTCCTACGAGCAGTACTTC. Translated: CASSPPGLAGGLSYEQYF. The chain employs TRBV5-1 and TRBJ2-7, with 16 positions matching TRBD2. This CDR3 comprises 18 residues. J lost 0 bases, V lost 4 bases, and 7 bases had no gene match. Germline V gene data show CDR1 as SGHRS and CDR2 as YFSETQ.

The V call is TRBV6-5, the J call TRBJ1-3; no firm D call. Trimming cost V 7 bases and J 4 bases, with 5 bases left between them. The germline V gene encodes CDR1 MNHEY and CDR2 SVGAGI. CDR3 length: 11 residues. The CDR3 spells CASTQGNTIYF. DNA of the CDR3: TGTGCCAGCACCCAGGGAAACACCATATATTTT.

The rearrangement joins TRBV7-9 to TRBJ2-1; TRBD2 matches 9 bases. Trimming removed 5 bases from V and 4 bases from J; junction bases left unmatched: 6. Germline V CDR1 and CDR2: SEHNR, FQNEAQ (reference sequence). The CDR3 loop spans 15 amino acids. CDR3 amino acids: CASSPRLAEYNEQFF. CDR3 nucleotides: TGTGCCAGCAGCCCCCGACTAGCGGAGTACAATGAGCAGTTCTTC.

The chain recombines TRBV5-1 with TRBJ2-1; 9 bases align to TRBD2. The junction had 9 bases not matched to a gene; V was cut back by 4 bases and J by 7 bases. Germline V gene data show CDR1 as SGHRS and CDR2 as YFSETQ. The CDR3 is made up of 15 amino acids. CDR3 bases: TGCGCCAGCAGCAGAATAGCGGGAGCGGGAAATGAGCAGTTCTTC. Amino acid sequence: CASSRIAGAGNEQFF.

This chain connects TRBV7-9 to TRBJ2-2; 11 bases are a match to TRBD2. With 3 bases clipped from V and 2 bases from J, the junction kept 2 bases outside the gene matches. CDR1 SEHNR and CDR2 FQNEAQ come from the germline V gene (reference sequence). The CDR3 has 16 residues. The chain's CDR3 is CASSFSGGANTGELFF. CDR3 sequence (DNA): TGTGCCAGCAGCTTTAGCGGGGGGGCAAACACCGGGGAGCTGTTTTTT.

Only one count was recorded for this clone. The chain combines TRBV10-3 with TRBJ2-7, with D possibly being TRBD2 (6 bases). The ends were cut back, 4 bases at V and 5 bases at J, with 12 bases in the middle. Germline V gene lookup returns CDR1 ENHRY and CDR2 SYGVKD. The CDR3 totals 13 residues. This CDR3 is CAISGGDLDEQYF. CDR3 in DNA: TGTGCCATCAGTGGGGGGGATCTCGACGAGCAGTACTTC.

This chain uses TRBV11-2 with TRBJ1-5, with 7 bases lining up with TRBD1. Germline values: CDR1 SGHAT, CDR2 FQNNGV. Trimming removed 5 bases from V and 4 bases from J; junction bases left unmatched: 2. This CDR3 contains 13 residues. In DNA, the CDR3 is TGTGCCAGCAGCGAGGACAGGAATCAGCCCCAGCATTTT. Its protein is CASSEDRNQPQHF. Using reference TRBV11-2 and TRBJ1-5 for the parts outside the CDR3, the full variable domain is EAGVAQSPRYKIIEKRQSVAFWCNPISGHATLYWYQQILGQGPKLLIQFQNNGVVDDSQLPKDRFSAERLKGVDSTLKIQPAKLEDSAVYLCASSEDRNQPQHFGDGTRLSIL.

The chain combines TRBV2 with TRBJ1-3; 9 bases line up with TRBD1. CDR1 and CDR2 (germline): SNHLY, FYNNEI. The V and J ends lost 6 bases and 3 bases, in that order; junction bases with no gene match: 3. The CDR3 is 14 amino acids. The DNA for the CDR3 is TGTGCCAGCAGGGGGACAGGGAATGGAAACACCATATATTTT. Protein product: CASRGTGNGNTIYF.

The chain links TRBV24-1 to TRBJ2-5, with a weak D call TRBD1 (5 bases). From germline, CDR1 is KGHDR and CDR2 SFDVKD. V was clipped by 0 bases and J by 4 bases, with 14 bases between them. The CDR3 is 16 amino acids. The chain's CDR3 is CATSDLNGALSETQYF. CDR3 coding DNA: TGTGCCACCAGTGATTTGAATGGGGCTCTATCAGAGACCCAGTACTTC.

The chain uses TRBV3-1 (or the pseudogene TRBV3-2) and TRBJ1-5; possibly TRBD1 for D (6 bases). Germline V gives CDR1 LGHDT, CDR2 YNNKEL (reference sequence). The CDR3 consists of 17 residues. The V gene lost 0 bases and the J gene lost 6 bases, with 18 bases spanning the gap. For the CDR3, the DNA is TGTGCCAGCAGCCAAGATAGGGCAGGGGTCCCAGGTCAGCCCCAGCATTTT. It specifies CASSQDRAGVPGQPQHF.

This chain's CDR3 is CASSLSTGMFAFF. For the CDR3, the DNA is TGTGCCAGCAGTTTATCGACAGGGATGTTCGCTTTCTTT. The rearrangement uses TRBV27 and TRBJ1-1, with 7 bases lining up with TRBD1. This CDR3 is 13 amino acids long. CDR1 is MNHEY and CDR2 is SMNVEV in the germline V gene (reference sequence). V shed 0 bases, J shed 11 bases, and the junction held 6 bases outside the gene matches.

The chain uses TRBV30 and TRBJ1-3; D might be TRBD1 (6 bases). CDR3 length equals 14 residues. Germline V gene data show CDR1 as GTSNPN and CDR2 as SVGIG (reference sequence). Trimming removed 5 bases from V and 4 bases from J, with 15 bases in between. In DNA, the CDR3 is TGTGCCTGGGGAAAAGCAGGGGCAGGAAACACCATATATTTT. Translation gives CAWGKAGAGNTIYF.

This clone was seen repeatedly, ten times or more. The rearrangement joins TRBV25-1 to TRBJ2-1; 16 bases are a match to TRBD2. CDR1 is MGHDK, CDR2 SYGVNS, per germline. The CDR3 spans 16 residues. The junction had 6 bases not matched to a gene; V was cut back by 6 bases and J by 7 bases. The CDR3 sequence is CASRLGTSGGANEQFF. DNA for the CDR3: TGTGCCAGCAGGCTCGGGACTAGCGGGGGGGCTAATGAGCAGTTCTTC.

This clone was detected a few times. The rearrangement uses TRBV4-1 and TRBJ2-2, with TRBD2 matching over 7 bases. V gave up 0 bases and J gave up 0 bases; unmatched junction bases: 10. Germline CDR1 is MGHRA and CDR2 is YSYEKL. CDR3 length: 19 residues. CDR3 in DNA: TGCGCCAGCAGCCAAGATTCGCTTTTAGCGGGCCCGAACACCGGGGAGCTGTTTTTT. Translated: CASSQDSLLAGPNTGELFF.

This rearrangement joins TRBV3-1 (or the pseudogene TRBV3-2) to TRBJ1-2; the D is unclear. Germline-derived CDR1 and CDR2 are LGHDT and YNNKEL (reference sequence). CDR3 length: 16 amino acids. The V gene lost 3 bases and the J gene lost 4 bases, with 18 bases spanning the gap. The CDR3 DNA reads TGTGCCAGCAGCCACCTCAAAAACGCGGGATCCTATGGCTACACCTTC. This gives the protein CASSHLKNAGSYGYTF.

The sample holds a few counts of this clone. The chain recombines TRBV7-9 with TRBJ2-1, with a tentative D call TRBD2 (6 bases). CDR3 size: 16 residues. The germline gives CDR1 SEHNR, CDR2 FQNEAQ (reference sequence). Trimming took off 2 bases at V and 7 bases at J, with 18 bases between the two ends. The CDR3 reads CASSLRRGTVVNEQFF. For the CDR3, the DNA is TGTGCCAGCAGCTTAAGACGGGGGACTGTTGTGAATGAGCAGTTCTTC.

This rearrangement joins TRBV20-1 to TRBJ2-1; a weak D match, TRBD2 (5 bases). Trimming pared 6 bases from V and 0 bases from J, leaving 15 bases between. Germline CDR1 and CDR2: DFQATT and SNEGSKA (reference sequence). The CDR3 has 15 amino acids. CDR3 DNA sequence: TGCAGTGCCAGTTCGGACTTCTCCTCCTACAATGAGCAGTTCTTC. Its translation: CSASSDFSSYNEQFF.

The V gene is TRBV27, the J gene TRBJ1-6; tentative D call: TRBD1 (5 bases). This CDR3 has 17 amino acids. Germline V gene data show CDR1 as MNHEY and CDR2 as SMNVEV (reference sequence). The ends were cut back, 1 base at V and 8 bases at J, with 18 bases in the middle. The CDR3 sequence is CASSLLLLGGKDSPLHF. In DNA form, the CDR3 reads TGTGCCAGCAGTTTATTATTATTGGGGGGGAAGGATTCACCCCTCCACTTT.

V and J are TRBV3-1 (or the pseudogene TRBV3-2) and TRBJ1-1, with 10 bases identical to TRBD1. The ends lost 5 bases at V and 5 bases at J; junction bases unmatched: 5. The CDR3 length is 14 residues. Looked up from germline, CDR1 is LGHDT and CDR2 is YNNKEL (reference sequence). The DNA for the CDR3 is TGTGCCAGCAGCTCGGACAGGGGGTTAACTGAAGCTTTCTTT. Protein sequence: CASSSDRGLTEAFF.